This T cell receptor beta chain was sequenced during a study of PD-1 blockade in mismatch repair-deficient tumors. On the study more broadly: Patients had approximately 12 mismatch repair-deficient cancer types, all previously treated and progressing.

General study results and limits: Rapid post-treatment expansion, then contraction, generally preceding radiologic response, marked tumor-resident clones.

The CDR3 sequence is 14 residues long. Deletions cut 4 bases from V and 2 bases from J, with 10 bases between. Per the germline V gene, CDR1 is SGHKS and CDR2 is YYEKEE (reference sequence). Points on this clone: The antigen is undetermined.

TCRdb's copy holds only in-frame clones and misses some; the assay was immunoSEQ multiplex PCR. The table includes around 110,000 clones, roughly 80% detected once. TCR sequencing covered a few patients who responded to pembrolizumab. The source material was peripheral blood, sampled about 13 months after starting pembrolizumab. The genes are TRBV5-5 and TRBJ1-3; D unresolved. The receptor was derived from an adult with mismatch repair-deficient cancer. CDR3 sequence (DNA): TGTGCCAGCAGCCCGGTCGAACCTGGAAACACCATATATTTT. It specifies CASSPVEPGNTIYF.